This is a list of T cell receptor beta chains from one sample in a study of neurological immune-mediated disorders. TCRdb called the 5' RACE reads again in MiXCR, with one record for every CDR3 protein. The sample records tens of thousands of distinct CDR3 sequences, less than 5.5% being singletons. Specimen: PBMCs. Source of these receptors: a man aged 18 to 29 with multiple sclerosis. The CDR3 runs from the conserved cysteine through the conserved F or W. A D gene is named only where the DNA matches it firmly. Only some rows state a clone size, as once, few, many or a class for expanded clones.

>TRBJ2-1|14|NA|NA|TRBV3-1
CASSQDWGPDEQFF
TGTGCCAGCAGCCAAGATTGGGGGCCGGATGAGCAGTTCTTC
>TRBJ2-7|16|many|NA|TRBV6-1
CASSVSQQLQSYEQYF
TGTGCCAGCAGTGTATCTCAACAACTCCAATCCTACGAGCAGTACTTC
>TRBJ2-1|16|many|TRBD2|TRBV4-2
CASSRRLAGGNNEQFF
TGTGCCAGCAGCCGCAGACTAGCGGGAGGCAACAATGAGCAGTTCTTC
>TRBJ1-1|13|many|TRBD1|TRBV20-1
CSAPGTGNTEAFF
TGCAGTGCCCCCGGGACAGGGAACACTGAAGCTTTCTTT
>TRBJ1-2|13|NA|NA|TRBV5-1
CASSLTVRYGYTF
TGCGCCAGCAGCTTGACAGTGCGCTATGGCTACACCTTC
>TRBJ1-3|15|many|NA|TRBV9
CASSVDAGPGKTIYF
TGTGCCAGCAGCGTAGACGCAGGGCCTGGAAAAACCATATATTTT
>TRBJ2-3|17|many|TRBD2|TRBV20-1
CSAYGGSGRRSTDTQYF
TGCAGTGCCTACGGGGGGAGCGGGAGGCGGAGCACAGATACGCAGTATTTT
>TRBJ2-5|16|many|NA|TRBV7-2
CASSFILQQGGETQYF
TGTGCCAGCAGCTTTATACTACAACAGGGAGGGGAGACCCAGTACTTC
>TRBJ2-3|16|few|TRBD2|TRBV5-1
CASSLPPSGGADTQYF
TGCGCCAGCAGCTTGCCCCCTAGCGGGGGGGCAGATACGCAGTATTTT
>TRBJ1-1|12|many|NA|TRBV12-3/TRBV12-4
CASSNTDRGAFF
TGTGCCAGCAGCAATACTGACCGGGGAGCTTTCTTT
>TRBJ1-4|19|NA|NA|TRBV7-6
CASSPQDYGGGATNEKLFF
TGTGCCAGCAGCCCACAGGATTATGGAGGCGGTGCAACTAATGAAAAACTGTTTTTT
>TRBJ2-1|15|many|TRBD2|TRBV9
CASSRGASGVNEQFF
TGTGCCAGCTCACGAGGGGCTAGCGGGGTGAACGAGCAGTTCTTC
>TRBJ2-7|13|many|NA|TRBV5-1
CASSLARSYEQYF
TGCGCCAGCAGCTTGGCCCGCTCCTACGAGCAGTACTTC
>TRBJ1-3|13|many|NA|TRBV29-1
CSVAGSSGNTIYF
TGCAGCGTTGCAGGGTCCTCTGGAAACACCATATATTTT